The 27 T cell receptor beta chains below come from one sample, sequenced in a study of blood T cell repertoires in COVID-19. The repertoire was sequenced with immunoSEQ multiplex PCR; TCRdb's copy has only in-frame clones and lacks some. Of fewer than 100,000 clones listed, roughly four fifths are singletons. Sequenced sample: peripheral blood. The receptors shown here come from a middle-aged man with acute or convalescent COVID-19.

V is TRBV27 and J is TRBJ1-3; no definite D call. Germline V gives CDR1 MNHEY, CDR2 SMNVEV (reference sequence). The CDR3 is made up of 14 amino acids. Trimming took 6 bases from V and 4 from J, leaving 13 bases between them. The CDR3 DNA reads TGTGCCAGCAGCCCGAACCTCGGGGGAAACACCATATATTTT. This codes for CASSPNLGGNTIYF.

V usage is TRBV29-1 and J usage is TRBJ1-5, with D tentatively TRBD1 (5 bases). The V and J ends lost 2 bases and 5 bases respectively, with 10 bases between them. The V gene's germline CDR1 is SQVTM and CDR2 ANQGSEA. The length of the CDR3 is 13 residues. The CDR3 reads CSVEQGPDQPQHF. CDR3 sequence (DNA): TGCAGCGTTGAACAGGGCCCGGATCAGCCCCAGCATTTT.

This clone was detected once. CDR3: CASSPGTGVLYGYTF. CDR3 nucleotides: TGTGCCAGCTCACCTGGGACAGGGGTCCTCTATGGCTACACCTTC. This rearrangement joins TRBV18 to TRBJ1-2; 10 bases fit TRBD1. Per the germline V gene, CDR1 is KGHSH and CDR2 is LQKENI. The CDR3 covers 15 residues. V gave up 3 bases and J gave up 4 bases; unmatched junction bases: 5.

The genes are TRBV9 and TRBJ1-2; 7 nucleotides align to TRBD1. There are 15 residues in the CDR3. Looked up from germline, CDR1 is SGDLS and CDR2 is YYNGEE. V shed 2 bases and J 4 bases; nucleotides not matched to a gene: 8. The CDR3 is CASSVGQAVSYGYTF. The CDR3 DNA reads as TGTGCCAGCAGCGTTGGACAGGCAGTTAGCTATGGCTACACCTTC.

J is TRBJ1-3 and V is TRBV7-2; D is ambiguous. CDR3 length: 18 residues. Germline V CDR1 and CDR2: SGHTA, FQGNSA. V was shortened by 1 base and J by 0 bases, with 16 bases between the two germline ends. The CDR3 sequence is CASSLGPLVGSSGNTIYF. CDR3 nucleotide sequence: TGTGCCAGCAGCTTAGGGCCTCTAGTAGGAAGCTCTGGAAACACCATATATTTT. Looking up the rest from reference TRBV7-2 and TRBJ1-3 gives the full variable domain: GAGVSQSPSNKVTEKGKDVELRCDPISGHTALYWYRQSLGQGLEFLIYFQGNSAPDKSGLPSDRFSAERTGGSVSTLTIQRTQQEDSAVYLCASSLGPLVGSSGNTIYFGEGSWLTVV.

This rearrangement joins TRBV20-1 to TRBJ1-1; D remains unclear. This CDR3 contains 11 residues. Trimming pared 3 bases from V and 7 bases from J, leaving 9 bases between. CDR1 and CDR2 from the germline V gene are DFQATT and SNEGSKA (reference sequence). The CDR3 protein is CSASQGGEAFF. The CDR3 DNA follows: TGCAGTGCTAGCCAAGGAGGTGAAGCTTTCTTT.

The rearrangement joins TRBV24-1 to TRBJ2-3, with D maybe TRBD2 (5 bases). The CDR3 has 16 amino acids. V lost 6 bases and J 3 bases, leaving 18 bases between the germline ends. Germline V CDR1 and CDR2: KGHDR, SFDVKD. DNA for the CDR3: TGTGCCACCAGTCGAGGGCAGGTTGAGTTGACAGATACGCAGTATTTT. This sequence encodes CATSRGQVELTDTQYF.

A few counts support this clone. This sequence joins TRBV5-6 and TRBJ2-1; 7 bases line up with TRBD2. Germline trimming cut 4 bases from V and 9 bases from J; bases unmatched to any gene: 16. This CDR3 spans 16 amino acids. In germline, CDR1 is SGHDT, CDR2 YYEEEE. CDR3 loop: CASSGGDGTAPGEQFF. DNA for the CDR3: TGTGCCAGCAGCGGGGGGGACGGGACGGCCCCGGGTGAGCAGTTCTTC.

CDR3 in amino acids: CASRSNQGDLPEQYF. CDR3 bases: TGTGCCAGCAGATCAAACCAGGGGGATTTGCCCGAGCAGTACTTC. The chain joins TRBV6-5 to TRBJ2-7, with 7 bases lining up with TRBD1. The CDR3 is 15 residues long. V was pared by 6 bases and J by 6 bases, with 14 bases of the junction left unmatched. Germline loops: CDR1 MNHEY, CDR2 SVGAGI.

This clone was counted once. The chain combines TRBV24-1 with TRBJ2-7, with D possibly matching TRBD1 (5 bases). CDR3 length equals 17 residues. The germline V and J ends were trimmed by 0 bases and 4 bases, with 18 bases remaining between them. The germline V gene encodes CDR1 KGHDR and CDR2 SFDVKD. The CDR3 spells CATSDLQRQKGLYEQYF. CDR3 DNA: TGTGCCACCAGTGATTTGCAGAGACAAAAGGGGCTTTACGAGCAGTACTTC.

This chain uses TRBV5-1 with TRBJ2-7; TRBD2 aligns across 7 bases. The V gene's germline CDR1 is SGHRS and CDR2 YFSETQ. The CDR3 covers 13 residues. The trim removed 4 bases at V and 6 bases at J, leaving 7 bases unmatched. CDR3 residues: CASSPWGEGEQYF. CDR3 DNA sequence: TGCGCCAGCAGCCCCTGGGGGGAGGGCGAGCAGTACTTC.

The J gene is TRBJ2-7, the V gene TRBV4-1; the match to TRBD1 covers 7 bases. V was pared by 4 bases and J by 3 bases, with 12 bases of the junction left unmatched. The CDR3 sequence is 16 residues long. Germline lookup yields CDR1 MGHRA and CDR2 YSYEKL. The CDR3 region is CASSRTGQLNIYEQYF. The DNA for the CDR3 is TGCGCCAGCAGCCGAACGGGACAGCTCAATATCTACGAGCAGTACTTC.

This clone was counted between two and nine times. V gene TRBV6-5 combines with J gene TRBJ1-1; 7 nucleotides agree with TRBD1. The germline V gene has CDR1 MNHEY and CDR2 SVGAGI. This CDR3 has 14 amino acids. Losses at the gene ends were 4 bases for V and 4 bases for J; bases not matched to a gene: 6. CDR3 amino acids: CASSSTGAGTEAFF. The DNA of the CDR3 is TGTGCCAGCAGTTCTACAGGGGCCGGCACTGAAGCTTTCTTT.

This chain uses TRBV7-9 with TRBJ2-1, with 10 bases that match TRBD2. V lost 4 bases to trimming and J lost 6 bases; unmatched junction nucleotides: 6. CDR1 and CDR2 (germline): SEHNR, FQNEAQ (reference sequence). The CDR3 totals 15 residues. CDR3 loop: CASSSPGLATNEQFF. CDR3 DNA sequence: TGTGCCAGCAGCTCTCCGGGACTAGCGACCAATGAGCAGTTCTTC.

The gene calls are TRBV20-1 and TRBJ2-1; possibly TRBD2 for D (6 bases). CDR1 is DFQATT and CDR2 is SNEGSKA in the germline V gene (reference sequence). The CDR3 totals 11 residues. V lost 3 bases and J 15 bases, leaving 15 bases between the germline ends. CDR3 DNA sequence: TGCAGTGCTAGCGGGGGTTGGTTGCGGTTCTTC. This sequence encodes CSASGGWLRFF.

The chain is built from TRBV3-1 (or the pseudogene TRBV3-2) and TRBJ2-3; tentative D call: TRBD1 (8 bases). CDR1 is LGHDT and CDR2 is YNNKEL in the germline V gene (reference sequence). The CDR3 spans 15 residues. V was trimmed by 2 bases and J by 4 bases, leaving 13 bases between them. The CDR3 here is CASSQTGGVADTQYF. The CDR3 DNA reads TGTGCCAGCAGCCAAACAGGGGGGGTCGCAGATACGCAGTATTTT.

This clone was recorded a few times. V usage is TRBV27 and J usage is TRBJ1-3; TRBD1 might be the D (6 bases). The CDR3 covers 15 residues. Germline loops: CDR1 MNHEY, CDR2 SMNVEV (reference sequence). Trimming pared 5 bases from V and 4 bases from J, leaving 15 bases between. Written as DNA, the CDR3 is TGTGCCAGCAGTCTCACAGGGAAAAGCGGAAACACCATATATTTT. Its protein is CASSLTGKSGNTIYF.

In this sample, this clone turned up a few times. The chain recombines TRBV4-2 with TRBJ2-2; D is unresolved. The CDR3 length is 13 residues. Per the germline V gene, CDR1 is LGHNA and CDR2 is YNFKEQ. Trimming cost V 1 base and J 7 bases, with 7 bases left between them. This chain's CDR3 is CASSQVDFGELFF. In DNA, the CDR3 is TGTGCCAGCAGCCAAGTTGACTTCGGGGAGCTGTTTTTT.

The chain couples TRBV27 to TRBJ2-1, with 10 bases that match TRBD1. CDR3 length equals 15 residues. With 6 bases clipped from V and 7 bases from J, the junction kept 9 bases outside the gene matches. CDR1 is MNHEY and CDR2 is SMNVEV in the germline V gene (reference sequence). The CDR3 spells CASRGRGQGYNEQFF. DNA of the CDR3: TGTGCCAGCAGGGGTAGGGGACAGGGGTATAATGAGCAGTTCTTC.

J is TRBJ1-1 and V is TRBV5-1; D is ambiguous. This CDR3 has 11 residues. V was clipped by 4 bases and J by 12 bases, with 13 bases between them. CDR1 and CDR2 from the germline V gene are SGHRS and YFSETQ. The CDR3 DNA reads as TGCGCCAGCAGCGCGTCTTGGTTGCCTTTCTTT. Protein product: CASSASWLPFF.

V usage is TRBV27 and J usage is TRBJ1-6; D gene uncertain. The CDR3 extends over 15 amino acids. In germline, CDR1 is MNHEY, CDR2 SMNVEV (reference sequence). Trimming took 3 bases from V and 1 from J, leaving 7 bases between them. In DNA form, the CDR3 reads TGTGCCAGCAGTTTCGAGGGATCCTATAATTCACCCCTCCACTTT. Its translation is CASSFEGSYNSPLHF.

The chain uses TRBV18 and TRBJ1-1, with D hard to call. This CDR3 has 20 residues. Germline-derived CDR1 and CDR2 are KGHSH and LQKENI. Trimming stripped 3 bases from V and 0 bases from J, with 26 bases between. The CDR3: CASSPLRGRINFHMNTEAFF. CDR3 bases: TGTGCCAGCTCACCGCTGAGAGGAAGAATAAACTTTCACATGAACACTGAAGCTTTCTTT.

The V call is TRBV7-2, the J call TRBJ2-1, with 15 positions matching TRBD2. Looked up from germline, CDR1 is SGHTA and CDR2 is FQGNSA. Trimming took 4 bases from V and 4 from J; bases not matched to a gene: 8. The CDR3 contains 18 residues. In nucleotides, the CDR3 is TGTGCCAGCAGCTATTCCGGGACTAGCGGGGGGCAATACAATGAGCAGTTCTTC. It codes for CASSYSGTSGGQYNEQFF.

This chain connects TRBV10-3 to TRBJ1-2, with TRBD1 as a possible D gene (6 bases). V lost 8 bases to trimming and J lost 8 bases, with 24 bases between them. CDR1 and CDR2 from the germline V gene are ENHRY and SYGVKD. The CDR3 runs to 15 residues. CDR3: CAIPDRYGKEGGYTF. CDR3 sequence (DNA): TGTGCCATCCCCGACAGGTATGGCAAAGAAGGGGGCTACACCTTC.

This sequence joins TRBV6-5 and TRBJ1-5; D possibly corresponds to TRBD1 (5 bases). This CDR3 is built from 13 residues. The germline CDR1 and CDR2 sequences are MNHEY and SVGAGI. CDR3 in DNA: TGTGGAACAATGCGGGGACCCTATCAGCCCCAGCATTTT. Its translation is CGTMRGPYQPQHF.

The V gene is TRBV6-5, the J gene TRBJ1-2; the D is unclear. Trimming removed 2 bases from V and 7 bases from J, with 14 bases in between. Germline CDR1 reads MNHEY; CDR2 reads SVGAGI. The CDR3 is made up of 14 amino acids. In DNA, the CDR3 is TGTGCCAGCAGTTACGTTGCAGTTTCTGGTGGCTACACCTTC. This encodes CASSYVAVSGGYTF.

The chain links TRBV7-2 to TRBJ2-5; TRBD1 is a possible D gene (6 bases). Germline loops: CDR1 SGHTA, CDR2 FQGNSA. The CDR3 is made up of 15 amino acids. V lost 0 bases and J 5 bases, leaving 13 bases between the germline ends. The CDR3 loop is CASSLAPQGYETQYF. CDR3 bases: TGTGCCAGCAGCTTAGCCCCACAGGGTTACGAGACCCAGTACTTC.